This entry is about one TCR beta chain. Antigen unknown. The data stem from a study of CD8+ T cells in alopecia areata. Study-wide background: Treated patients received oral tofacitinib, 5 to 10 mg twice daily.

Study-level points and caveats: Higher clonality was seen in lesional scalp than in normal scalp, especially in alopecia totalis/universalis. Tofacitinib did not eliminate many expanded lesional clones from scalp or blood.

cDNA serving as the sequencing template came from extracted, reverse transcribed RNA. Produced via immunoSEQ multiplex PCR; TCRdb's table is partial and in-frame only. Here the sample spans 60,000 to 85,000 clones, about 71% being singletons. Treatment indicated: oral pan-JAK inhibitor, 5-10 mg twice daily. V gave up 0 bases and J gave up 0 bases, with 3 bases separating them. The CDR3 extends over 14 amino acids. Per the germline V gene, CDR1 is PRHDT and CDR2 is FYEKMQ (reference sequence). This chain connects TRBV13 to TRBJ1-5; D not resolved. The source of this sequence is a human donor with alopecia areata. The material was CD8+ T cells sorted from blood, obtained at week 24, from a patient treated with tofacitinib. Here the CDR3 DNA reads TGTGCCAGCAGCTTAGGGCATAGCAATCAGCCCCAGCATTTT. As protein: CASSLGHSNQPQHF. The full variable domain, its missing parts supplied by reference TRBV13 and TRBJ1-5, is AAGVIQSPRHLIKEKRETATLKCYPIPRHDTVYWYQQGPGQDPQFLISFYEKMQSDKGSIPDRFSAQQFSDYHSELNMSSLELGDSALYFCASSLGHSNQPQHFGDGTRLSIL.